The clone carrying this TCR beta chain came up many times. Its cognate antigen is unknown. In germline, CDR1 is MNHEY, CDR2 SVGAGI. CDR3 size: 15 residues. V shed 4 bases and J 5 bases; nucleotides not matched to a gene: 4. Tagging with unique molecular identifiers was applied to individual cDNA molecules. TCRdb analysed the 5' RACE reads with MiXCR anew, one entry per CDR3 protein. Of roughly 90,000 distinct CDR3 sequences listed, roughly 13% were seen once; the top ten hold roughly 3.1%. The sample comes from a study of early T cells in non-severe SARS-CoV-2 infection. As for the study in general: Sequencing input comprised bulk RNA from unsorted whole blood; chain pairing was not available.

Findings and caveats of the study: Matching results from VDJdb favored anti-spike CD8 responses, leaving private and CD4 specificities undetected.

This TCR derives from an adult who was a healthcare worker with PCR-confirmed SARS-CoV-2 infection or an uninfected control (not recorded which). This chain joins TRBV6-5 and TRBJ2-2, with 10 bases fitting TRBD1. The specimen sequenced was whole blood. The CDR3: CASSWGTGVTGELFF. The CDR3 bases are TGTGCCAGCAGTTGGGGGACAGGGGTAACCGGGGAGCTGTTTTTT.